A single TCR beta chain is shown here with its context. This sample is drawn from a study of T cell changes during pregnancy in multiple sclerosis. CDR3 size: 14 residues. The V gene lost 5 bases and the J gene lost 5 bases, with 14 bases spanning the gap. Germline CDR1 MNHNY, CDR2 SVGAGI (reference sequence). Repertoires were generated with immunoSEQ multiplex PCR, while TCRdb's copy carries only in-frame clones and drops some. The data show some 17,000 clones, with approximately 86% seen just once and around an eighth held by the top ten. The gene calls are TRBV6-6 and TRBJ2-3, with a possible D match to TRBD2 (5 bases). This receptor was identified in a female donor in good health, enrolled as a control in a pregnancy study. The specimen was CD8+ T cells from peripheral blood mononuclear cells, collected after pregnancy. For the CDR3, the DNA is TGTGCCAGCAGTACCGGACTGGCGGGAGATACGCAGTATTTT. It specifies CASSTGLAGDTQYF.